A single count supports the clone carrying this T cell receptor beta chain. Its specificity is not known. This specimen comes from a study of graft-versus-host responses after intestinal transplantation. About the study: Anti-thymocyte globulin served as induction for all recipients, who then took tacrolimus and steroids for about 3 years.

Some clones are missing from TCRdb's copy, which holds only in-frame ones; the method was immunoSEQ multiplex PCR. The sample records 130,000 or so clones, 92% being singletons. This CDR3 is built from 16 residues. The V segment lost 0 bases and the J segment 7 bases; nucleotides outside the gene matches: 6. Per germline, CDR1 MGHRA and CDR2 YSYEKL. This clonotype was obtained from a human donor who received an intestinal transplant. This specimen consisted of unstimulated CD4+ T cells sorted from spleen or lymph node cells, obtained before intestinal transplant. The V call is TRBV4-1, the J call TRBJ2-1; 10 nucleotides align to TRBD2. DNA for the CDR3: TGCGCCAGCAGCCAAGATCGAAGCGGGAGGGCTAATGAGCAGTTCTTC. It encodes CASSQDRSGRANEQFF.